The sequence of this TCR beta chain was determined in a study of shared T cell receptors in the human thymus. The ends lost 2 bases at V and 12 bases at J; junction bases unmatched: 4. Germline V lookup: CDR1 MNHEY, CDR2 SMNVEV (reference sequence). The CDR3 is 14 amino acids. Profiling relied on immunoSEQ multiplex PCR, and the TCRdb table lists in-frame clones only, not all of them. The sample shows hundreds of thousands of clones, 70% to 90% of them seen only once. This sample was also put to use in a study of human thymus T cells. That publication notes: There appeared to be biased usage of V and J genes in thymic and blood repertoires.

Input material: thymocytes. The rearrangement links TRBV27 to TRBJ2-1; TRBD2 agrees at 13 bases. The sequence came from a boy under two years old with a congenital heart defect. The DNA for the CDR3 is TGTGCCAGCAGTTTAGGACTAGCGGGAGTTCTGCAGTTCTTC. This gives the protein CASSLGLAGVLQFF.